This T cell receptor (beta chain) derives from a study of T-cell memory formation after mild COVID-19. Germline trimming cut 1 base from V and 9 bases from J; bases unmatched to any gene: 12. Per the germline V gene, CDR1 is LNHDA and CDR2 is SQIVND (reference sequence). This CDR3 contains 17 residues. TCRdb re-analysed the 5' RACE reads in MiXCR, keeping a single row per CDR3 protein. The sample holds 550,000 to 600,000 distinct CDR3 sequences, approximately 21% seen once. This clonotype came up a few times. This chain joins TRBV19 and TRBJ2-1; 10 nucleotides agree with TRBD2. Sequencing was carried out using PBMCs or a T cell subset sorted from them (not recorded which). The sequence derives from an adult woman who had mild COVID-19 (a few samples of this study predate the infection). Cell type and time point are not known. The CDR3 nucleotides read TGTGCCAGTAGTATAGTGGCCGGGCTAGCGGGAGCCATTGAGCAGTTCTTC. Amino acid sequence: CASSIVAGLAGAIEQFF.